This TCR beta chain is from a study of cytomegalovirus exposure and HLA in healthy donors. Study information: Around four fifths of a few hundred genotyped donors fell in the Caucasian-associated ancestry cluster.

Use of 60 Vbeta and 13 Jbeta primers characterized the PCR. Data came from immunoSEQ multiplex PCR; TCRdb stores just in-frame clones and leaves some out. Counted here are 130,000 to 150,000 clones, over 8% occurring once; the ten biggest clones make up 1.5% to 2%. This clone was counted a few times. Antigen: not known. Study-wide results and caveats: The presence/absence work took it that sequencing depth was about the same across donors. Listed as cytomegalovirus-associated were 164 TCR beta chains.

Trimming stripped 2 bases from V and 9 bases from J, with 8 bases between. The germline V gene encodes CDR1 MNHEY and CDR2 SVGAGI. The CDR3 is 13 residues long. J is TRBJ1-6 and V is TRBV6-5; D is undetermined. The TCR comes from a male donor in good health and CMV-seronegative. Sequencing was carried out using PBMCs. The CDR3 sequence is CASSYRERSPLHF. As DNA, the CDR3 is TGTGCCAGCAGTTACAGGGAGCGTTCACCCCTCCACTTT.